The rows below give T cell receptor beta chains drawn from one sample of a study of cytomegalovirus exposure and HLA in healthy donors. Assay: immunoSEQ multiplex PCR; the TCRdb copy retains only in-frame clones and omits some. The data hold about 130,000 clones, with around 75% observed a single time. Sample: PBMCs. These receptors came from a man between 25 and 39 years old in good health and CMV-seronegative. Both conserved end residues are part of each CDR3. Each record gives: J gene, V gene, D gene, clone size, CDR3 DNA, CDR3 protein. D genes are given only for firm matches. Not every row has a clone size; where given, it reads once, few, many or a size class.

TRBJ2-5,TRBV7-6,-,-,TGTGCCAGCAGCTTAGTGTCAGACCAAGAGACCCAGTACTTC,CASSLVSDQETQYF
TRBJ2-1,TRBV7-2,-,-,TGTGCCAGCAGCTTCAATTACGGGAACAATGAGCAGTTCTTC,CASSFNYGNNEQFF
TRBJ2-5,TRBV6-5,-,-,TGTGCCAGCAGTTACTCCTACGGGCAAGAGACCCAGTACTTC,CASSYSYGQETQYF
TRBJ2-3,TRBV29-1,TRBD1,-,TGCAGCGTTGTTGAATTATTTTTCGGTGTTGCGGGACAGGGGGCGAGCACAGATACGCAGTATTTT,CSVVELFFGVAGQGASTDTQYF
TRBJ2-7,TRBV28,TRBD2,-,TGTGCCAGCACCGGGTTCGGGCTAGCGGCCGAGTACTTC,CASTGFGLAAEYF
TRBJ1-3,TRBV5-1,-,-,TGCGCCAGCAGCTTGGCCAGGGATTCCGGAAACACCATATATTTT,CASSLARDSGNTIYF
TRBJ2-7,TRBV28,TRBD2,-,TGTGCCAGCAGTCTAGCGGGGGTTCCCTCCTACGAGCAGTACTTC,CASSLAGVPSYEQYF
TRBJ1-6,TRBV27,TRBD1,-,TGTGCCAGCAGTTTATCGGGACAGGGTTTACCCCTCCACTTT,CASSLSGQGLPLHF
TRBJ2-2,TRBV14,-,-,TGTGCCAGCAGCCCCGTGACTACCGGGGAGCTGTTTTTT,CASSPVTTGELFF
TRBJ2-1,TRBV15,TRBD1,-,TGTGCCACCAGCAGGGGACAGGGGTCCTACAATGAGCAGTTCTTC,CATSRGQGSYNEQFF
TRBJ2-7,TRBV5-6,TRBD2,-,TGTGCCAGCGGTCTTGGTGCGGGAGGGTCCTACGAGCAGTACTTC,CASGLGAGGSYEQYF
TRBJ2-7,TRBV5-6,-,-,TGTGCCAGCAGCTCCTGGGCACAGTTATACGAGCAGTACTTC,CASSSWAQLYEQYF
TRBJ1-5,TRBV7-2,TRBD1,-,TGTGCCAGCAGCTTAACAGGACAGGGTAGATATCAGCCCCAGCATTTT,CASSLTGQGRYQPQHF
TRBJ1-6,TRBV2,-,-,TGTGCCGACCGGGACTCTAATTCACCCCTCCACTTT,CADRDSNSPLHF
TRBJ1-1,TRBV18,-,-,TGTGCCAGCTCACCAAACTTGGGCGCCGGTGAAGCTTTCTTT,CASSPNLGAGEAFF
TRBJ1-2,TRBV4-3,-,-,TGCGCCAGCAGCCCAAAATTGGCCCTTAGCTATGGCTACACATTC,CASSPKLALSYGYTF
TRBJ2-7,TRBV10-3,TRBD2,few,TGTGCCATCGGGACTAGCTACGAGCAGTACTTC,CAIGTSYEQYF
TRBJ1-3,TRBV5-6,TRBD1,-,TGTGCCAGCAAAGCAGGGGGCTTCTCTGGAAACACCATATATTTT,CASKAGGFSGNTIYF
TRBJ2-7,TRBV6-5,TRBD1,few,TGTGCCAGCAGCCCTCCTGAGACAGGGAGAAACGAGCAGTACTTC,CASSPPETGRNEQYF
TRBJ2-7,TRBV19,-,few,TGTGCCAGTAGTAAGGATATGACACGGACCTACGAGCAGTACTTC,CASSKDMTRTYEQYF
TRBJ2-4,TRBV19,TRBD2,few,TGTGCCAGTAGTCCAAGGACAGGGGAGGGAACTAGCGGGAGGTTAGCTCAGTACTTC,CASSPRTGEGTSGRLAQYF
TRBJ2-5,TRBV7-2,-,-,TGTGCCAGCAGCTTAGGGCCAGAGACCCAGTACTTC,CASSLGPETQYF
TRBJ1-4,TRBV28,-,-,TGTGCCAGCAGTTCCCCGTTGGCGGGTAATGAAAAACTGTTTTTT,CASSSPLAGNEKLFF
TRBJ2-7,TRBV2,TRBD2,-,TGTGCCAGCAGTGAATCCTATAGCGGGGGCTACGAGCAGTACTTC,CASSESYSGGYEQYF
TRBJ1-3,TRBV18,-,-,TGTGCCAGCTCACCATGGGGGACAACTGGAAACACCATATATTTT,CASSPWGTTGNTIYF
TRBJ1-1,TRBV5-6,-,-,TGTGCCAGCAGCCAGAGGATCACTGCCTCGAACACTGAAGCTTTCTTT,CASSQRITASNTEAFF
TRBJ2-1,TRBV14,-,-,TGTGCCAGCAGCCTCAGGAACCCTTACAATGAGCAGTTCTTC,CASSLRNPYNEQFF
TRBJ2-7,TRBV4-3,TRBD2,-,TGCGCCAGCAGCCAAGATGGAACTAGCGGGACCTACGAGCAGTACTTC,CASSQDGTSGTYEQYF
TRBJ2-7,TRBV14,TRBD1,-,TGTGCCAGCAGCCAAACAGGGGGCGACGAGCAGTACTTC,CASSQTGGDEQYF
TRBJ2-7,TRBV27,TRBD1,-,TGTGCCAGCAGTTCCGGACAGGCACCCTACGAGCAGTACTTC,CASSSGQAPYEQYF
TRBJ2-3,TRBV4-3,TRBD2,once,TGCGCCAGCAGCAGGTTAAGCGGGGGCACAGATACGCAGTATTTT,CASSRLSGGTDTQYF
TRBJ1-2,TRBV5-4,-,-,TGTGCCAGCAGCGGGGGGGCGCTTCTTGGCTACACCTTC,CASSGGALLGYTF
TRBJ2-1,TRBV7-6,-,once,TGTGCCAGCAGCTTCGGGACAACCTACAATGAGCAGTTCTTC,CASSFGTTYNEQFF
TRBJ2-3,TRBV5-6,-,-,TGTGCCAGCAGCACCAACAGGGCCTCCACAGATACGCAGTATTTT,CASSTNRASTDTQYF
TRBJ1-1,TRBV9,TRBD1,-,TGTGCCAGCAGCCCTCGGACAGGGGGCTCTTTGAACACTGAAGCTTTCTTT,CASSPRTGGSLNTEAFF
TRBJ2-7,TRBV7-7,-,-,TGTGCTAGCAGCGCCCGACTAGGGTACGAGCAGTACTTC,CASSARLGYEQYF
TRBJ2-5,TRBV6-1,TRBD2,-,TGTGCCAGCATCTCTAGCGGGCAAGAGACCCAGTACTTC,CASISSGQETQYF
TRBJ2-2,TRBV7-2,TRBD1,-,TGTGCCAGCAGCGCCCGACAGGGGGCTTCGACCGGGGAGCTGTTTTTT,CASSARQGASTGELFF
TRBJ2-4,TRBV2,TRBD1,once,TGTGCCAGCAGTGTGACAGGGGGCAATGTAGACATTCAGTACTTC,CASSVTGGNVDIQYF
TRBJ2-7,TRBV5-8,TRBD1,-,TGTGCCAGCAGGCTTCACACAGGGGCCGAGCAGTACTTC,CASRLHTGAEQYF
TRBJ2-7,TRBV19,TRBD2,-,TGTGCCAGTAGTATACAAGCGGGAGTTGCCGAGCAGTACTTC,CASSIQAGVAEQYF
TRBJ2-1,TRBV7-8,TRBD1,once,TGTGCCAGTAAGGACAGGGGGCTCAATGAGCAGTTCTTC,CASKDRGLNEQFF
TRBJ1-4,TRBV28,TRBD1,-,TGTGCCAGCGAAGAGGACGGACAGGCTAATGAAAAACTGTTTTTT,CASEEDGQANEKLFF
TRBJ2-1,TRBV4-3,-,-,TGCGCCAGCAGCCCCAACAGCTACAATGAGCAGTTCTTC,CASSPNSYNEQFF